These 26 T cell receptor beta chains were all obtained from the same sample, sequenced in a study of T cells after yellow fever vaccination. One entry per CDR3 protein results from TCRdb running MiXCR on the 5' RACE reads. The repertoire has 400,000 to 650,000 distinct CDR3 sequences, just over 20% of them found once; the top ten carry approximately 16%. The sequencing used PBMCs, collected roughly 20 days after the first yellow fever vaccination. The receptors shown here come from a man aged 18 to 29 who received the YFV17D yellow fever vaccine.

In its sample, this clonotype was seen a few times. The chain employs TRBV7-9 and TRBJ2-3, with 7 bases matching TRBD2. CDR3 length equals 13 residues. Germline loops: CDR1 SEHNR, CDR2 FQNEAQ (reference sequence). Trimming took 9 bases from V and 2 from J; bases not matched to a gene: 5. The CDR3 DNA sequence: TGTGCCAGTTTGCGGGAGTCCACAGATACGCAGTATTTT. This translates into CASLRESTDTQYF.

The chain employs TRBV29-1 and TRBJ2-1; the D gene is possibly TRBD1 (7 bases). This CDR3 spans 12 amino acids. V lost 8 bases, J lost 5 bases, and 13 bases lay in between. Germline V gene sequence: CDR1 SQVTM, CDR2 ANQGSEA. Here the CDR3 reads CSLGGQNNEQFF. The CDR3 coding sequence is TGCAGCTTGGGGGGACAGAACAATGAGCAGTTCTTC.

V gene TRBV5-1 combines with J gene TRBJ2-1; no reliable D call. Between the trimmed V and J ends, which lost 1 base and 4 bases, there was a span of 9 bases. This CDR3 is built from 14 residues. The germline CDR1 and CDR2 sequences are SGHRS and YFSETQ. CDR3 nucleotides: TGCGCCAGCAGCTTGTACAGTGGGTACAATGAGCAGTTCTTC. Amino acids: CASSLYSGYNEQFF.

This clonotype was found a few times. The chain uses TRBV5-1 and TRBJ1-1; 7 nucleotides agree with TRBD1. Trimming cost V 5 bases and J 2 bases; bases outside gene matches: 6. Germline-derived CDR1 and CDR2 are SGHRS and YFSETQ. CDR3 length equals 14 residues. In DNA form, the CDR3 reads TGCGCCAGCAGACAAACAGGGGCCAACACTGAAGCTTTCTTT. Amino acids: CASRQTGANTEAFF.

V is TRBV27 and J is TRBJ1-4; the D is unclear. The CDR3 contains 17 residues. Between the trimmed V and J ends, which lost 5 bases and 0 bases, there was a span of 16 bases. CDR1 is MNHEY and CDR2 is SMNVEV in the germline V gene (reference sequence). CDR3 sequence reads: CASSPIVWSPTNEKLFF. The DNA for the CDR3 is TGTGCCAGCAGTCCTATAGTCTGGAGCCCAACTAATGAAAAACTGTTTTTT.

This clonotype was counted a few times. CDR3 amino acids: CAISDRDRETQYF. In DNA, the CDR3 is TGTGCCATCAGCGACAGGGATCGAGAGACCCAGTACTTC. The chain links TRBV10-3 to TRBJ2-5; 7 nucleotides line up with TRBD1. This CDR3 region has 13 residues. Germline V lookup: CDR1 ENHRY, CDR2 SYGVKD. The V segment lost 6 bases and the J segment 4 bases; nucleotides outside the gene matches: 5.

The CDR3 protein is CASRRGAFSTDTQYF. The CDR3 bases are TGTGCCAGCAGAAGGGGAGCGTTTAGCACAGATACGCAGTATTTT. The rearrangement joins TRBV28 to TRBJ2-3, with D possibly called TRBD1 or TRBD2 (5 bases each). CDR3 size: 15 residues. Germline V lookup: CDR1 MDHEN, CDR2 SYDVKM. V shed 6 bases and J shed 0 bases, with 13 bases lying between them.

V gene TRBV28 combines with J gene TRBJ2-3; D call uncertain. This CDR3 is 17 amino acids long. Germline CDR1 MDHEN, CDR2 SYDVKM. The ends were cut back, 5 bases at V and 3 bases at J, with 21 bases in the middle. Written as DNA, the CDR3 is TGTGCCAGCAGTACCCTAACGGTGAACCTCGGGACAGATACGCAGTATTTT. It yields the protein CASSTLTVNLGTDTQYF.

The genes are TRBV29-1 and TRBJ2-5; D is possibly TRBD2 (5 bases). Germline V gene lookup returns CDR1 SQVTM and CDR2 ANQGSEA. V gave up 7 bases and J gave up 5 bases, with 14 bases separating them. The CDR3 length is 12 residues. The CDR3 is CSGVAGGETQYF. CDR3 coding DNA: TGCAGCGGCGTGGCGGGCGGGGAGACCCAGTACTTC.

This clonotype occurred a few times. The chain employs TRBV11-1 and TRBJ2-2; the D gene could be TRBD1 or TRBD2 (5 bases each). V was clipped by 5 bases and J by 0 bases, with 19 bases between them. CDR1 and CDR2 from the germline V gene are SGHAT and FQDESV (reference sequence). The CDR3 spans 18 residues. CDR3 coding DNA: TGTGCCAGCAGCCCCCCCGACGGGGCTTCTGCGAACACCGGGGAGCTGTTTTTT. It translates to CASSPPDGASANTGELFF. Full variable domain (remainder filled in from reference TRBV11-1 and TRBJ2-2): EAEVAQSPRYKITEKSQAVAFWCDPISGHATLYWYRQILGQGPELLVQFQDESVVDDSQLPKDRFSAERLKGVDSTLKIQPAELGDSAMYLCASSPPDGASANTGELFFGEGSRLTVL.

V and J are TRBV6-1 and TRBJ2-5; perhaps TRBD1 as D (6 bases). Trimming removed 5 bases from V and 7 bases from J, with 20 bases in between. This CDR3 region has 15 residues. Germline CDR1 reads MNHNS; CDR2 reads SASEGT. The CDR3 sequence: CASSLRDRRGGTQYF. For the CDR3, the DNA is TGTGCCAGCAGTCTCCGGGACCGCAGGGGCGGGACCCAGTACTTC.

The CDR3 nucleotides read TGTGCCATCAATCAGGGAAAAACTAGCACAGATACGCAGTATTTT. It yields the protein CAINQGKTSTDTQYF. The chain carries TRBV10-3 and TRBJ2-3, with a weak D call TRBD1 (5 bases). The CDR3 length is 15 residues. The germline V and J ends were trimmed by 7 bases and 0 bases, with 14 bases remaining between them. In germline, CDR1 is ENHRY, CDR2 SYGVKD.

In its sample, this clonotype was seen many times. CDR3 sequence: CASGGSSGNTIYF. In nucleotides, the CDR3 is TGTGCTAGTGGCGGGAGCTCTGGAAACACCATATATTTT. The chain employs TRBV12-5 and TRBJ1-3; D gene uncertain. CDR3 length: 13 residues. The germline V gene encodes CDR1 LGHNT and CDR2 FRNRAP. V was trimmed by 6 bases and J by 0 bases, leaving 6 bases between them. Together with reference TRBV12-5 and TRBJ1-3, the CDR3 gives the full variable domain: DARVTQTPRHKVTEMGQEVTMRCQPILGHNTVFWYRQTMMQGLELLAYFRNRAPLDDSGMPKDRFSAEMPDATLATLKIQPSEPRDSAVYFCASGGSSGNTIYFGEGSWLTVV.

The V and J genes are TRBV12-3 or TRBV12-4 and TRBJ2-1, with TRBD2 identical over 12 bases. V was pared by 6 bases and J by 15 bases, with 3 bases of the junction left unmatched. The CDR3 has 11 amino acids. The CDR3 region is CASRGLAGLFF. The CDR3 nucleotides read TGTGCCAGCAGGGGACTAGCGGGTCTGTTCTTC.

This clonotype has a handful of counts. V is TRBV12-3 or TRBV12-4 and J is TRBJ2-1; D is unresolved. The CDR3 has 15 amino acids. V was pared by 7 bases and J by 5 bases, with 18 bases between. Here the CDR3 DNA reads TGTGCCAGCACCCCTAGGGCAGTTCCGAACAATGAGCAGTTCTTC. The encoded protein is CASTPRAVPNNEQFF.

CDR3 sequence: CASSVTPGPDSPLHF. The CDR3 DNA sequence: TGTGCCAGCAGTGTGACGCCCGGGCCAGATTCACCCCTCCACTTT. This rearrangement joins TRBV12-3 or TRBV12-4 to TRBJ1-6; unclear D gene. This CDR3 contains 15 residues. The V end lost 5 bases, the J end lost 8 bases, and 16 bases lay between the germline ends.

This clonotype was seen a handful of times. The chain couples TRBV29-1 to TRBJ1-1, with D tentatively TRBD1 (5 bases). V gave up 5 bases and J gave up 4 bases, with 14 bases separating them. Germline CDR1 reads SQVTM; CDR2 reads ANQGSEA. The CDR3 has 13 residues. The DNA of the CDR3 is TGCAGCGTTATGGGAGGGGACGGCACTGAAGCTTTCTTT. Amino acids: CSVMGGDGTEAFF.

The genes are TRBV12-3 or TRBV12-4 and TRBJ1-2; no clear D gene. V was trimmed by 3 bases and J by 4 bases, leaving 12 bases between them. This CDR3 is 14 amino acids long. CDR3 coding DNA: TGTGCCAGCAGTTTTTCGACCGACGTCTATGGCTACACCTTC. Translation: CASSFSTDVYGYTF.

The CDR3 is CASPPGGHTDTQYF. The DNA for the CDR3 is TGTGCCAGCCCGCCGGGGGGGCATACAGATACGCAGTATTTT. V and J are TRBV11-2 and TRBJ2-3; 8 nucleotides agree with TRBD2. Trimming cost V 8 bases and J 3 bases; bases outside gene matches: 7. The CDR3 covers 14 residues. Germline V gives CDR1 SGHAT, CDR2 FQNNGV. Using reference TRBV11-2 and TRBJ2-3 for the parts outside the CDR3, the full variable domain is EAGVAQSPRYKIIEKRQSVAFWCNPISGHATLYWYQQILGQGPKLLIQFQNNGVVDDSQLPKDRFSAERLKGVDSTLKIQPAKLEDSAVYLCASPPGGHTDTQYFGPGTRLTVL.

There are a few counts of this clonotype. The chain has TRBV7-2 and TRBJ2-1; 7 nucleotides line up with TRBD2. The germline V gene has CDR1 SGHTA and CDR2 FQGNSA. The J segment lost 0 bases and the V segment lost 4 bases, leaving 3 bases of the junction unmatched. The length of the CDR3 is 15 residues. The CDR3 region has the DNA TGTGCCAGCAGCTCTCTAGCGGACTCCTACAATGAGCAGTTCTTC. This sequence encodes CASSSLADSYNEQFF.

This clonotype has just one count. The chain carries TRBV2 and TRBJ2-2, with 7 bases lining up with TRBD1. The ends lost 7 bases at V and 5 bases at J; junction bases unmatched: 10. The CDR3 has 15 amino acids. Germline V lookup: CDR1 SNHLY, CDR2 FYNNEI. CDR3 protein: CASKVRGTRTGELFF. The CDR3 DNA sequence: TGTGCCAGCAAGGTCAGGGGGACGCGGACCGGGGAGCTGTTTTTT.

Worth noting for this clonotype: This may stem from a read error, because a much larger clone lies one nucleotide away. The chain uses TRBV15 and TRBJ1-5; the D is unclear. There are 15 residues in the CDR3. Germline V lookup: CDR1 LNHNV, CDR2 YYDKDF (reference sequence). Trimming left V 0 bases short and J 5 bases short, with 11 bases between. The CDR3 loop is CATSRDRGLDQPQHF. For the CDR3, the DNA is TGTGCCACCAGCAGAGATCGGGGTCTAGATCAGCCCCAGCATTTT.

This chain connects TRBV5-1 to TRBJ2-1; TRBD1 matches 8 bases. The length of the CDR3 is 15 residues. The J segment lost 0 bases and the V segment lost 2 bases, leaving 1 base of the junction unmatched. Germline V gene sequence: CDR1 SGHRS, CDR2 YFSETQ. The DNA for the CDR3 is TGCGCCAGCAGCTTTACAGGGGGCTCCTACAATGAGCAGTTCTTC. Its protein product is CASSFTGGSYNEQFF.

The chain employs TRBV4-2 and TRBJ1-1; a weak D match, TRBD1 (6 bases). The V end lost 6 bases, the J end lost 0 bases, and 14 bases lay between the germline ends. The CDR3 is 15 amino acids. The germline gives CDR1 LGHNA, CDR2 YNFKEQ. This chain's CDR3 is CASSNKQGLNTEAFF. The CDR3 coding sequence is TGTGCCAGCAGTAATAAACAGGGCCTGAACACTGAAGCTTTCTTT.

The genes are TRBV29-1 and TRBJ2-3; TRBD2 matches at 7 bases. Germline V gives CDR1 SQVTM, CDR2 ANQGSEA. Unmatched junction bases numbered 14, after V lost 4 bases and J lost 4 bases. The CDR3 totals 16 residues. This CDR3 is CSVGGVWRGLADTQYF. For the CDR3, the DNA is TGCAGCGTTGGTGGGGTCTGGCGGGGGTTGGCAGATACGCAGTATTTT.

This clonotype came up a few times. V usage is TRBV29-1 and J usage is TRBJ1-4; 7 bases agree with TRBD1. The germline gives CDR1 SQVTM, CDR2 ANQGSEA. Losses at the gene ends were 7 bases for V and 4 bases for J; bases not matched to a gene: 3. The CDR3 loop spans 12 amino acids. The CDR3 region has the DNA TGCAGCGCGGGACAGCTTAATGAAAAACTGTTTTTT. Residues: CSAGQLNEKLFF.